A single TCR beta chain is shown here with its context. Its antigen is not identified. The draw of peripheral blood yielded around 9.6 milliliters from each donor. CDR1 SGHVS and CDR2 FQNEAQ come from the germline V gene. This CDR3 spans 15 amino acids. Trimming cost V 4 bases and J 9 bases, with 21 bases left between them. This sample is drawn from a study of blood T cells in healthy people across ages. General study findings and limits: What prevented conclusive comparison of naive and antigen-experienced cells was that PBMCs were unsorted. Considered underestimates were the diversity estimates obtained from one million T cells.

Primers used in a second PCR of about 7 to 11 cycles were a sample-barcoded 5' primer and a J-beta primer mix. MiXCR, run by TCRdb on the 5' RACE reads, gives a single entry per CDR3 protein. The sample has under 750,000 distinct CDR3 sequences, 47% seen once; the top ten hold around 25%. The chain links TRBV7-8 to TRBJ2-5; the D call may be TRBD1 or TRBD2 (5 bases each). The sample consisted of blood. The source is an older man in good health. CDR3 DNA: TGTGCCAGCAGCTCCACCGGGACCCTGAACGTAGCCCAGTACTTC. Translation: CASSSTGTLNVAQYF.